The table lists the clone carrying this T cell receptor beta chain with a count of one. These data originate in a study of T cell changes during pregnancy in multiple sclerosis. Germline loops: CDR1 SGHDT, CDR2 YYEEEE. Trimming left V 0 bases short and J 4 bases short, with 16 bases between. CDR3 size: 16 residues. Profiled with immunoSEQ multiplex PCR; TCRdb holds only in-frame clones, not every one. The table records 60,000 to 75,000 clones, more than 75% of them present only once. The sample in question was peripheral blood, obtained in the third trimester of pregnancy. V usage is TRBV5-6 and J usage is TRBJ1-2; possible D gene TRBD1, 5 bases. This sequence was found in a female donor with multiple sclerosis, enrolled in a pregnancy study. This CDR3 reads CASSLAGVGQTYGYTF. In DNA form, the CDR3 reads TGTGCCAGCAGCTTGGCCGGTGTGGGGCAGACCTATGGCTACACCTTC.